These 18 T cell receptor beta chains originate from one sample sequenced in a study of T cell responses to AZD1222 COVID-19 vaccine. Here immunoSEQ multiplex PCR was the method, and the copy in TCRdb shows in-frame clones only, minus some. Of more than 250,000 clones detected, over 85% appear once; the ten largest clones hold around 0.5%. The sample consisted of peripheral blood, taken on day 0 of AZD1222 vaccination. Every receptor here comes from an adult in good health.

Here the CDR3 DNA reads TGTGCCAGCAGTTTGACTAGCCCATACGAGCAGTACTTC. Translated, it gives CASSLTSPYEQYF. The chain is built from TRBV12-3 or TRBV12-4 and TRBJ2-7; 7 nucleotides agree with TRBD2. V shed 3 bases and J 4 bases; nucleotides not matched to a gene: 3. The CDR3 length is 13 residues.

V gene TRBV7-2 combines with J gene TRBJ1-2; 8 nucleotides line up with TRBD1. CDR1 is SGHTA, CDR2 FQGNSA, per germline. The CDR3 has 16 residues. Unmatched junction bases numbered 14, after V lost 3 bases and J lost 8 bases. The CDR3 is CASSFQTGGSGSGYTF. The CDR3 DNA follows: TGTGCCAGCAGCTTTCAAACAGGGGGATCCGGGAGCGGCTACACCTTC.

V and J are TRBV11-2 and TRBJ2-5; 8 bases agree with TRBD1. The germline V gene has CDR1 SGHAT and CDR2 FQNNGV. The junction had 3 bases not matched to a gene; V was cut back by 1 base and J by 2 bases. The CDR3 has 15 residues. CDR3: CASSLVYRGQETQYF. The CDR3 region has the DNA TGTGCCAGCAGCTTAGTTTACAGGGGGCAAGAGACCCAGTACTTC.

CDR3 amino acids: CASSVEPEGEQFF. The CDR3 DNA is TGTGCCAGCAGCGTAGAGCCCGAGGGGGAGCAGTTCTTC. This chain joins TRBV9 and TRBJ2-1, with D tentatively TRBD1 or TRBD2 (5 bases each). CDR3 size: 13 residues. Trimming left V 0 bases short and J 10 bases short, with 11 bases between. Germline values: CDR1 SGDLS, CDR2 YYNGEE. The full variable domain, rest sourced from reference TRBV9 and TRBJ2-1, is DSGVTQTPKHLITATGQRVTLRCSPRSGDLSVYWYQQSLDQGLQFLIQYYNGEERAKGNILERFSAQQFPDLHSELNLSSLELGDSALYFCASSVEPEGEQFFGPGTRLTVL.

The V and J genes are TRBV6-4 and TRBJ2-7, with D perhaps matching TRBD2 (6 bases). Trimming stripped 3 bases from V and 1 base from J, with 16 bases between. This CDR3 spans 16 amino acids. Looked up from germline, CDR1 is MRHNA and CDR2 is SNTAGT. The CDR3 is CASSEGIGRGSYEQYF. The CDR3 DNA reads TGTGCCAGCAGTGAGGGCATCGGGCGGGGTTCCTACGAGCAGTACTTC.

The chain links TRBV10-1 to TRBJ2-2; D is uncertain. V lost 2 bases and J lost 6, with 4 bases in between. The V gene's germline CDR1 is WNHNN and CDR2 SYGVQD (reference sequence). This CDR3 is built from 12 residues. The chain's CDR3 is CASSEGPGELFF. Here the CDR3 DNA reads TGCGCCAGCAGTGAGGGTCCCGGGGAGCTGTTTTTT.

The rearrangement links TRBV2 to TRBJ1-5; no clear D gene. Germline V gene data show CDR1 as SNHLY and CDR2 as FYNNEI. V was trimmed by 4 bases and J by 4 bases, leaving 8 bases between them. The CDR3 spans 13 residues. The CDR3 spells CASSALNNQPQHF. CDR3 coding DNA: TGTGCCAGCAGTGCACTTAATAATCAGCCCCAGCATTTT.

The chain recombines TRBV9 with TRBJ2-2, with TRBD2 matching over 9 bases. The ends lost 3 bases at V and 1 base at J; junction bases unmatched: 4. The CDR3 length is 16 residues. Germline CDR1 is SGDLS and CDR2 is YYNGEE. The CDR3 loop is CASSERLAENTGELFF. CDR3 nucleotide sequence: TGTGCCAGCAGCGAGAGACTAGCGGAGAACACCGGGGAGCTGTTTTTT.

The genes are TRBV28 and TRBJ1-4; D is unresolved. The CDR3 length is 14 residues. V lost 3 bases to trimming and J lost 0 bases, with 5 bases between them. Germline V gene lookup returns CDR1 MDHEN and CDR2 SYDVKM. The CDR3 protein is CASSFHTTNEKLFF. CDR3 nucleotides: TGTGCCAGCAGTTTTCATACAACTAATGAAAAACTGTTTTTT.

The CDR3 loop is CASCRGGAGGYNEQFF. The CDR3 bases are TGTGCCAGCTGCCGCGGGGGGGCCGGCGGGTACAATGAGCAGTTCTTC. The chain links TRBV28 to TRBJ2-1; TRBD2 matches 9 bases. The CDR3 totals 16 residues. The germline gives CDR1 MDHEN, CDR2 SYDVKM. Trimming at V came to 8 bases and at J to 4 bases, leaving 12 bases not matched to a gene.

The V and J genes are TRBV9 and TRBJ2-7; TRBD2 matches at 9 bases. The CDR3 covers 15 residues. J gave up 2 bases and V 0 bases, and 3 bases lay outside the gene matches. CDR1 is SGDLS and CDR2 is YYNGEE in the germline V gene. CDR3: CASSVGVAGAYEQYF. DNA for the CDR3: TGTGCCAGCAGCGTAGGGGTAGCGGGGGCCTACGAGCAGTACTTC.

This clone was detected once. V and J are TRBV18 and TRBJ1-2; D is perhaps TRBD1 (5 bases). Germline loops: CDR1 KGHSH, CDR2 LQKENI. Trimming stripped 3 bases from V and 3 bases from J, with 17 bases between. CDR3 length: 16 amino acids. CDR3: CASSPSGSGTHYGYTF. In DNA, the CDR3 is TGTGCCAGCTCACCGAGTGGGTCGGGGACCCACTATGGCTACACCTTC.

The chain couples TRBV12-2 to TRBJ2-3; the D call in the table, TRBD1, was not verified against the DNA. TRBV12-2 is an annotated pseudogene. This CDR3 region has 16 residues. The CDR3 here is CASRLGLGRRTDTQYF. The DNA of the CDR3 is TGTGCAAGTCGCTTAGGGTTGGGCAGACGCACAGATACGCAGTATTTT.

The chain recombines TRBV25-1 with TRBJ1-1; D is unclear. The V gene lost 7 bases and the J gene lost 8 bases, with 11 bases spanning the gap. Germline V gene sequence: CDR1 MGHDK, CDR2 SYGVNS. The CDR3 is 11 amino acids. CDR3 region: CASTFGLEAFF. In nucleotides, the CDR3 is TGTGCCAGCACGTTCGGCCTAGAAGCTTTCTTT.

The V and J genes are TRBV3-1 (or the pseudogene TRBV3-2) and TRBJ2-7; TRBD2 matches 8 bases. The CDR3 contains 18 residues. Germline values: CDR1 LGHDT, CDR2 YNNKEL (reference sequence). V lost 4 bases, J lost 0 bases, and 14 bases stayed unmatched. The CDR3 DNA sequence: TGTGCCAGCAGCCTGTGGGGTAGCGGAAGCGGGAGCTCCTACGAGCAGTACTTC. Its translation: CASSLWGSGSGSSYEQYF.

The V call is TRBV10-3, the J call TRBJ2-7, with D perhaps TRBD2 (5 bases). The length of the CDR3 is 18 residues. V was pared by 0 bases and J by 4 bases, with 22 bases between. Germline CDR1 is ENHRY and CDR2 is SYGVKD. CDR3 region: CAISESSRLNSGPYEQYF. Here the CDR3 DNA reads TGTGCCATCAGTGAGTCGTCCCGTTTGAACAGCGGCCCTTACGAGCAGTACTTC.

The rearrangement links TRBV28 to TRBJ1-6; D is ambiguous. Germline lookup yields CDR1 MDHEN and CDR2 SYDVKM. CDR3 length: 13 residues. V was pared by 8 bases and J by 9 bases, with 14 bases between. The CDR3 region is CASLRGSGSPLHF. The CDR3 DNA sequence: TGTGCCAGCCTCAGAGGTAGTGGTTCACCCCTCCACTTT.

V gene TRBV5-1 combines with J gene TRBJ1-4; D not certain. CDR1 and CDR2 (germline): SGHRS, YFSETQ. The CDR3 has 16 amino acids. V was clipped by 0 bases and J by 1 base, with 10 bases between them. This CDR3 is CASSLDSFGTNEKLFF. The CDR3 coding sequence is TGCGCCAGCAGCTTGGATAGTTTCGGAACTAATGAAAAACTGTTTTTT.